Listed below are T cell receptor beta chains from one sample, sequenced in a study of OX40 agonist ivuxolimab in advanced cancers. The method was immunoSEQ multiplex PCR; TCRdb's version includes in-frame clones alone and lacks a portion of them. The sample includes around 60,000 clones, 77% seen only once; the top ten take 6.3%. Specimen: CD4+ or CD8+ T cells sorted from blood, collected in a trial of the OX40 agonist ivuxolimab. The receptor set was obtained from an adult with an advanced solid tumor such as melanoma, head and neck, liver or kidney cancer. CDR3s include the opening cysteine and the closing phenylalanine or tryptophan. Fields, in order: clone size, J gene, D gene, V gene, CDR3 protein, CDR3 DNA. A D gene is named only where the DNA matches it firmly. Size is stated for part of the rows, as once, few or many counts, or as a class when the clone is expanded.

once TRBJ2-2 - TRBV28 CASSVRDNTGELFF TGTGCCAGCAGTGTCCGGGACAACACCGGGGAGCTGTTTTTT
- TRBJ2-6 TRBD1 TRBV19 CASSPDRAGANVLTF TGTGCCAGTAGTCCCGACAGGGCCGGGGCCAACGTCCTGACTTTC
- TRBJ2-5 - TRBV15 CATSRVSRGETQYF TGTGCCACCAGCAGAGTTTCGAGGGGAGAGACCCAGTACTTC
few TRBJ2-3 - TRBV27 CASSPSSSSTDTQYF TGTGCCAGCAGTCCCTCTAGCTCCAGCACAGATACGCAGTATTTT
- TRBJ1-1 - TRBV6-5 CASSYSGTNTEAFF TGTGCCAGCAGTTACTCAGGGACGAACACTGAAGCTTTCTTT
- TRBJ1-6 - TRBV2 CASSALSSYNSPLHF TGTGCCAGCAGCGCACTGAGCTCCTATAATTCACCCCTCCACTTT
- TRBJ2-7 TRBD2 TRBV6-5 CASSSGTSGTYEQYF TGTGCCAGCAGTTCCGGGACTAGCGGGACCTACGAGCAGTACTTC
- TRBJ2-1 - TRBV7-7 CASSLAEQGGEQFF TGTGCCAGCAGCTTAGCAGAACAGGGAGGAGAGCAGTTCTTC
- TRBJ2-1 - TRBV27 CASRAARVEQFF TGTGCCAGCAGAGCCGCCCGTGTGGAGCAGTTCTTC
- TRBJ1-2 - TRBV6-1 CASSEAGRRWGYTF TGTGCCAGCAGTGAAGCTGGCAGGCGGTGGGGCTACACCTTC
- TRBJ2-1 - TRBV6-1 CASSEVGEQFF TGTGCCAGCAGTGAAGTTGGAGAGCAGTTCTTC
- TRBJ2-3 - TRBV5-5 CASSLTDTQYF TGTGCCAGCAGCCTAACAGATACGCAGTATTTT
- TRBJ1-2 - TRBV2 CASSVDIKGYTF TGTGCCAGCAGCGTGGACATTAAGGGCTACACCTTC
- TRBJ1-6 - TRBV4-3 CASSQDRRENSPLHF TGCGCCAGCAGCCAAGACAGGCGGGAAAATTCACCCCTCCACTTT
- TRBJ1-6 - TRBV9 CASSVGGVPPLHF TGTGCCAGCAGCGTAGGTGGGGTACCACCCCTCCACTTT